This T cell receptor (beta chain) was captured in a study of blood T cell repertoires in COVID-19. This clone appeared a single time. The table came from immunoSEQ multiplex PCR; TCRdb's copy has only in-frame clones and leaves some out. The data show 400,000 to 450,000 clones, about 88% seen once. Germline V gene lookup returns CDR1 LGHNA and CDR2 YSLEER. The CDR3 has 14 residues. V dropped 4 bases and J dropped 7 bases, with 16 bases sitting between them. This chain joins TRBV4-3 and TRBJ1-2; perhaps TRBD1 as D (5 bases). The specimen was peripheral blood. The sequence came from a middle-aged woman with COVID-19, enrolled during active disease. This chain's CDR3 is CASSPLGGTGGYTF. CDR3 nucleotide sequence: TGCGCCAGCAGCCCTTTGGGGGGTACGGGTGGCTACACCTTC.